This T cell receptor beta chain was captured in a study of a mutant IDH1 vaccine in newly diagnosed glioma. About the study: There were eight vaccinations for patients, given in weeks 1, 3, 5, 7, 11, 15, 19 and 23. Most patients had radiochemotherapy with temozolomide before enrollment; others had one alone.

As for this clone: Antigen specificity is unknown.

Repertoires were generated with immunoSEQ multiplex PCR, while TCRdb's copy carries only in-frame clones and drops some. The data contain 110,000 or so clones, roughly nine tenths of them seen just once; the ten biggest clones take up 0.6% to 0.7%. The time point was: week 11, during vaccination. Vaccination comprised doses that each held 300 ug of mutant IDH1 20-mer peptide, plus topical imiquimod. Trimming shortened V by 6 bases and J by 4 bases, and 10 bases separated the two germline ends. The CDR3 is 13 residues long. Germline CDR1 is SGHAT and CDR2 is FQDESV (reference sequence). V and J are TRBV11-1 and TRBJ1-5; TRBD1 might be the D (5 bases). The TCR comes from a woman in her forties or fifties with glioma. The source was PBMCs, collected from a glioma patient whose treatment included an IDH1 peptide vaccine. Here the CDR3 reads CASSRGGNQPQHF. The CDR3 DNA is TGTGCCAGCAGTCGGGGGGGGAATCAGCCCCAGCATTTT.